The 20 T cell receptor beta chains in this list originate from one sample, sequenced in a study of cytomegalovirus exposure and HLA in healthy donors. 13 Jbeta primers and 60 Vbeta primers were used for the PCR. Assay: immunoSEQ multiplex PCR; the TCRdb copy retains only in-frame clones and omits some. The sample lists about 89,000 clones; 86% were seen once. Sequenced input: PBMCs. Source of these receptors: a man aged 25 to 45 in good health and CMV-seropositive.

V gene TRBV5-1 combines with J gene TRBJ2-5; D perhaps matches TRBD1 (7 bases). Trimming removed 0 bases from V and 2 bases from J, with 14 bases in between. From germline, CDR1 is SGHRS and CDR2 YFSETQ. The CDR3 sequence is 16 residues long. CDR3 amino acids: CASSLGQGGIQETQYF. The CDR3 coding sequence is TGCGCCAGCAGCTTGGGACAGGGAGGAATTCAAGAGACCCAGTACTTC.

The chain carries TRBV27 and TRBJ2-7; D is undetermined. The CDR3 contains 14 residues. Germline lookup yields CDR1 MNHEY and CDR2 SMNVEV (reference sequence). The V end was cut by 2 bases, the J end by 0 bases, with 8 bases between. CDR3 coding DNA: TGTGCCAGCAGTTTAGCGGCAGCCTCCTACGAGCAGTACTTC. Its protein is CASSLAAASYEQYF.

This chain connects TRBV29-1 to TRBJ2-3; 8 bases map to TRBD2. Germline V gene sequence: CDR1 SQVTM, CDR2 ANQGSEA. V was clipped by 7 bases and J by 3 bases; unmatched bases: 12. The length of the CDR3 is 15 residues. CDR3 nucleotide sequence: TGCAGCGGTAGCGGGGACGGGTACGGGACAGATACGCAGTATTTT. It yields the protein CSGSGDGYGTDTQYF.

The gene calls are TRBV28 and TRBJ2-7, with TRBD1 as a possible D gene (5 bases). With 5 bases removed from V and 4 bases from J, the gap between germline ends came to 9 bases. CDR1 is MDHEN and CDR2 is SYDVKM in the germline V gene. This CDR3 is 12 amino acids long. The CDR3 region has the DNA TGTGCCAGCAGTATCTCAGGGTACGAGCAGTACTTC. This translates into CASSISGYEQYF.

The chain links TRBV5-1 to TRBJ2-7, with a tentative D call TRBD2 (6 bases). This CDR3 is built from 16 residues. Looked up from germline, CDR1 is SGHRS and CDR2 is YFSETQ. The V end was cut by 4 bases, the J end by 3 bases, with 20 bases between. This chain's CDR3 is CASSPSIRREVYEQYF. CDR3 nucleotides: TGCGCCAGCAGCCCGAGTATCAGGAGGGAGGTCTACGAGCAGTACTTC. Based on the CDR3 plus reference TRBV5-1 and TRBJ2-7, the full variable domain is KAGVTQTPRYLIKTRGQQVTLSCSPISGHRSVSWYQQTPGQGLQFLFEYFSETQRNKGNFPGRFSGRQFSNSRSEMNVSTLELGDSALYLCASSPSIRREVYEQYFGPGTRLTVT.

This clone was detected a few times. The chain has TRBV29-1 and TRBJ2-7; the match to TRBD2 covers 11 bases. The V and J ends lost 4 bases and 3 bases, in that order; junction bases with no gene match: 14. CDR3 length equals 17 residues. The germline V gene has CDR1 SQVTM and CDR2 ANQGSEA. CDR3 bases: TGCAGCGTTGGAGGCCTTTCTAGCGGGAGGCTTTACTACGAGCAGTACTTC. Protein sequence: CSVGGLSSGRLYYEQYF.

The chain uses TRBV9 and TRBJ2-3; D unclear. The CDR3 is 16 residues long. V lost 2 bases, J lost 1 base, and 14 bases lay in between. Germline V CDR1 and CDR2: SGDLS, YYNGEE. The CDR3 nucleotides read TGTGCCAGCAGCGTCCAACCCGCTCGGGGCACAGATACGCAGTATTTT. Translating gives CASSVQPARGTDTQYF.

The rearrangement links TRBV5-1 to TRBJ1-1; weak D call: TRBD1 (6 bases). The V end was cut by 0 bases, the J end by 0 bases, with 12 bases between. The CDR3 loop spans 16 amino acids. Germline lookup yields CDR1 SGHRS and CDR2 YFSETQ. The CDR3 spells CASSLAPGQMNTEAFF. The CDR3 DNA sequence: TGCGCCAGCAGCTTGGCGCCCGGACAGATGAACACTGAAGCTTTCTTT.

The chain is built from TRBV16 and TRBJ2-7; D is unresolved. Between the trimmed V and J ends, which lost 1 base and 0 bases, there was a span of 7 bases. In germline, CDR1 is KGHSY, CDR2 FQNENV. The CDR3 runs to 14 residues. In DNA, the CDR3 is TGTGCCAGCAGCCAATTTTCCTCCTCCTACGAGCAGTACTTC. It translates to CASSQFSSSYEQYF.

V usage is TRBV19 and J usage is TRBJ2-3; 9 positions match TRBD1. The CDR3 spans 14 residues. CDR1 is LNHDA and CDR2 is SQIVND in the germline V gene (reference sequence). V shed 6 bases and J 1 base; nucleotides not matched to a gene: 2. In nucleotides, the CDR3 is TGTGCCAGTAGCGACAGGGGGGGCACAGATACGCAGTATTTT. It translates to CASSDRGGTDTQYF.

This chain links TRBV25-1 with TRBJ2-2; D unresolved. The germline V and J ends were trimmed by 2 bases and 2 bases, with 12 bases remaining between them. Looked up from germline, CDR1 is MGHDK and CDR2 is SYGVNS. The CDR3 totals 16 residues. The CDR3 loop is CASSEGIQPNTGELFF. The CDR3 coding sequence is TGTGCCAGCAGTGAAGGTATACAACCCAACACCGGGGAGCTGTTTTTT. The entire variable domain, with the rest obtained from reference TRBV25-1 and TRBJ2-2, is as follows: EADIYQTPRYLVIGTGKKITLECSQTMGHDKMYWYQQDPGMELHLIHYSYGVNSTEKGDLSSESTVSRIRTEHFPLTLESARPSHTSQYLCASSEGIQPNTGELFFGEGSRLTVL.

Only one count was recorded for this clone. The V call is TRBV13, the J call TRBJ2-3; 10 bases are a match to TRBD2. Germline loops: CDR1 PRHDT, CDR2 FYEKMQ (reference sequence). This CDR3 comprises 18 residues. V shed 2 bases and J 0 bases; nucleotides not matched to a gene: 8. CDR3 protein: CASSLWASGSGSTDTQYF. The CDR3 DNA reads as TGTGCCAGCAGCTTATGGGCTAGCGGGAGTGGCAGCACAGATACGCAGTATTTT.

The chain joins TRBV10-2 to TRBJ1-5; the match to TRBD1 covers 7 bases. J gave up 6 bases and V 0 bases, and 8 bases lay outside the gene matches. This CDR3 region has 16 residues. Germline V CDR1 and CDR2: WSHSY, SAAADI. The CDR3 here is CASSESISGGGQPQHF. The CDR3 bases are TGCGCCAGCAGTGAGTCGATATCAGGGGGTGGTCAGCCCCAGCATTTT.

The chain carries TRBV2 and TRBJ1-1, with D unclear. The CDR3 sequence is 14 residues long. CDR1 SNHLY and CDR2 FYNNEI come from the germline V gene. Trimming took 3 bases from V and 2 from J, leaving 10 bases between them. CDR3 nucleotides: TGTGCCAGCAGTGAGGAGCGGGGAAACACTGAAGCTTTCTTT. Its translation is CASSEERGNTEAFF.

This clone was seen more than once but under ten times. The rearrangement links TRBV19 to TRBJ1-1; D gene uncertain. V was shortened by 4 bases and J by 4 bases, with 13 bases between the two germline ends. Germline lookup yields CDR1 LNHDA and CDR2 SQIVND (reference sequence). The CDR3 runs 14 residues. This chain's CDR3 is CASSSAPGGTEAFF. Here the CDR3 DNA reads TGTGCCAGTAGTAGCGCCCCCGGTGGCACTGAAGCTTTCTTT. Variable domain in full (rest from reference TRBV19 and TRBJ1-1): DGGITQSPKYLFRKEGQNVTLSCEQNLNHDAMYWYRQDPGQGLRLIYYSQIVNDFQKGDIAEGYSVSREKKESFPLTVTSAQKNPTAFYLCASSSAPGGTEAFFGQGTRLTVV.

CDR3 in amino acids: CASRWGDGLSGNTIYF. Written as DNA, the CDR3 is TGTGCCAGCAGGTGGGGGGACGGCCTCTCTGGAAACACCATATATTTT. V gene TRBV2 combines with J gene TRBJ1-3; possible D gene TRBD1, 5 bases. Trimming pared 6 bases from V and 0 bases from J, leaving 15 bases between. The CDR3 consists of 16 residues. Germline CDR1 and CDR2: SNHLY and FYNNEI.

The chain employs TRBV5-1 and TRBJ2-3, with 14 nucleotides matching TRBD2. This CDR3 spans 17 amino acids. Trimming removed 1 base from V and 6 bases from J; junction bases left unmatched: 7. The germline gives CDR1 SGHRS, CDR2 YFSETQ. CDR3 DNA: TGCGCCAGCAGCTTGACCGGGACTAGCGGGAGTGGTGATACGCAGTATTTT. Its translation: CASSLTGTSGSGDTQYF.

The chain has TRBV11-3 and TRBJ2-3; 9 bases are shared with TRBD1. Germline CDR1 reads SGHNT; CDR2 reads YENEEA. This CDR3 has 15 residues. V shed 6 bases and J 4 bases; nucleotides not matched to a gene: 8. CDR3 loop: CASSFGQGYADTQYF. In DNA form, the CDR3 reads TGTGCCAGCAGTTTTGGACAGGGGTATGCAGATACGCAGTATTTT. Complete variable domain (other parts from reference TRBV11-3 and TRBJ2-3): EAGVVQSPRYKIIEKKQPVAFWCNPISGHNTLYWYLQNLGQGPELLIRYENEEAVDDSQLPKDRFSAERLKGVDSTLKIQPAELGDSAVYLCASSFGQGYADTQYFGPGTRLTVL.

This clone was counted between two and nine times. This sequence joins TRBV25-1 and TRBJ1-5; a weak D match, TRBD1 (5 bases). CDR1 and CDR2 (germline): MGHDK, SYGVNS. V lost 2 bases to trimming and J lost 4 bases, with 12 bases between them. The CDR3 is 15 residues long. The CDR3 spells CASSEGDFQNQPQHF. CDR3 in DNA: TGTGCCAGCAGTGAAGGGGACTTCCAAAATCAGCCCCAGCATTTT.

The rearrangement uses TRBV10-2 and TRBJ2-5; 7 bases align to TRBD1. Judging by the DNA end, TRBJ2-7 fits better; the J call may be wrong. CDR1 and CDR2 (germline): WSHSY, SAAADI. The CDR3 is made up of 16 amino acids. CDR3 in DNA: TGCGCCAGCAGTGAGTCGAGGGGACAGCTTTCCTACGAGCAGTACTTC. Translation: CASSESRGQLSYEQYF.